The 15 T cell receptor beta chains reported below all come from one sample, sequenced in a study of blood T cell repertoires in COVID-19. Sequencing used immunoSEQ multiplex PCR; TCRdb keeps in-frame clones, though not all of them. Among about 120,000 clones listed, 90% were seen once. The sample consisted of peripheral blood. The source is a human donor with active COVID-19. The donor label of this sample is uncertain.

This clone was seen many times. The V gene is TRBV5-8, the J gene TRBJ2-2, with 7 bases aligning to TRBD1. CDR1 and CDR2 from the germline V gene are SGHTS and YDEGEE. The V and J ends lost 4 bases and 1 base, in that order; junction bases with no gene match: 4. The CDR3 has 15 residues. CDR3 sequence (DNA): TGTGCCAGCAGCCCGGGACAGCAGAACACCGGGGAGCTGTTTTTT. Protein: CASSPGQQNTGELFF.

CDR3 nucleotide sequence: TGTGCCACCCGTCCGGGATCTTCCGATGGCTACACCTTC. Translated, it gives CATRPGSSDGYTF. The V call is TRBV2, the J call TRBJ1-2; D gene ambiguous. The CDR3 runs to 13 residues. Germline-derived CDR1 and CDR2 are SNHLY and FYNNEI. V was cut by 10 bases and J by 6 bases, with 18 bases left in between. Full variable domain (remainder filled in from reference TRBV2 and TRBJ1-2): EPEVTQTPSHQVTQMGQEVILRCVPISNHLYFYWYRQILGQKVEFLVSFYNNEISEKSEIFDDQFSVERPDGSNFTLKIRSTKLEDSAMYFCATRPGSSDGYTFGSGTRLTVV.

V gene TRBV3-1 (or the pseudogene TRBV3-2) combines with J gene TRBJ1-6; D not resolved. Germline CDR1 and CDR2: LGHDT and YNNKEL (reference sequence). This CDR3 contains 14 residues. With 11 bases removed from V and 7 bases from J, the gap between germline ends came to 18 bases. CDR3 amino acids: CAAGTPGVNSPLHF. Written as DNA, the CDR3 is TGTGCCGCAGGAACCCCGGGAGTGAATTCACCCCTCCACTTT.

V and J are TRBV9 and TRBJ2-5, with 10 positions matching TRBD2. This CDR3 comprises 16 residues. The V segment lost 4 bases and the J segment 7 bases; nucleotides outside the gene matches: 13. Per the germline V gene, CDR1 is SGDLS and CDR2 is YYNGEE. The CDR3 reads CASSSIAGGPSGTQYF. DNA for the CDR3: TGTGCCAGCAGCTCGATAGCGGGGGGACCTTCAGGGACCCAGTACTTC.

The chain carries TRBV20-1 and TRBJ1-1; possible D gene TRBD1, 5 bases. This CDR3 contains 11 residues. The germline gives CDR1 DFQATT, CDR2 SNEGSKA (reference sequence). CDR3 nucleotide sequence: TGCAGCTCCGAGGACAAATCTGAAGCTTTCTTT. Protein sequence: CSSEDKSEAFF.

The J gene is TRBJ2-2, the V gene TRBV7-9; 9 nucleotides match TRBD2. After removal of 3 bases from V and 6 bases from J, the junction contained 5 bases not matched to a gene. Germline CDR1 SEHNR, CDR2 FQNEAQ (reference sequence). The CDR3 totals 15 residues. The CDR3 reads CASSFSGGLPGELFF. The CDR3 DNA reads as TGTGCCAGCAGCTTTAGCGGGGGCCTCCCCGGGGAGCTGTTTTTT.

The J gene is TRBJ2-7, the V gene TRBV6-2 or TRBV6-3, with D tentatively TRBD1 (5 bases). The CDR3 runs 14 residues. Trimming shortened V by 4 bases and J by 7 bases, and 17 bases separated the two germline ends. Germline CDR1 MNHEY, CDR2 SVGEGT. This CDR3 is CASSFAQGGREQYF. CDR3 DNA: TGTGCCAGCAGTTTTGCTCAGGGTGGGCGGGAGCAGTACTTC.

The chain carries TRBV11-2 and TRBJ1-1, with TRBD1 matching 8 bases. Trimming took 4 bases from V and 1 from J; bases not matched to a gene: 11. Germline assignment: CDR1 SGHAT and CDR2 FQNNGV. This CDR3 contains 17 residues. This chain's CDR3 is CASSSGQGNIRNTEAFF. CDR3 sequence (DNA): TGTGCCAGCAGCTCAGGACAGGGAAATATACGGAACACTGAAGCTTTCTTT. The full variable domain, completed using reference TRBV11-2 and TRBJ1-1, is EAGVAQSPRYKIIEKRQSVAFWCNPISGHATLYWYQQILGQGPKLLIQFQNNGVVDDSQLPKDRFSAERLKGVDSTLKIQPAKLEDSAVYLCASSSGQGNIRNTEAFFGQGTRLTVV.

This chain connects TRBV9 to TRBJ2-3, with 7 nucleotides matching TRBD2. CDR1 and CDR2 (germline): SGDLS, YYNGEE. The CDR3 runs to 15 residues. With 4 bases clipped from V and 5 bases from J, the junction kept 10 bases outside the gene matches. CDR3 DNA sequence: TGTGCCAGCAGCTTGGGAGGGGCCGATAGAGATACGCAGTATTTT. Protein sequence: CASSLGGADRDTQYF.

This chain joins TRBV7-6 and TRBJ2-2; tentatively, D is TRBD1 (5 bases). This CDR3 has 14 residues. Trimming cost V 3 bases and J 4 bases, with 9 bases left between them. The germline gives CDR1 SGHVS, CDR2 FNYEAQ. CDR3 nucleotides: TGTGCCAGCAGCTTGTTAGACAGCACCGGGGAGCTGTTTTTT. This codes for CASSLLDSTGELFF.

The J gene is TRBJ1-5, the V gene TRBV18; tentatively, D is TRBD1 (5 bases). CDR1 is KGHSH and CDR2 is LQKENI in the germline V gene. The V and J ends lost 2 bases and 3 bases respectively, with 14 bases between them. The CDR3 is made up of 16 amino acids. The CDR3 sequence: CASSPSARVYNQPQHF. CDR3 nucleotide sequence: TGTGCCAGCTCACCATCAGCCAGGGTTTACAATCAGCCCCAGCATTTT.

The chain has TRBV7-6 and TRBJ2-5, with D maybe TRBD2 (7 bases). In germline, CDR1 is SGHVS, CDR2 FNYEAQ. V lost 0 bases, J lost 7 bases, and 18 bases lay in between. There are 16 residues in the CDR3. CDR3 sequence (DNA): TGTGCCAGCAGCTTAGCCGTGGGGGGGGCTGGGTGGACCCAGTACTTC. Translation: CASSLAVGGAGWTQYF.

The V and J genes are TRBV6-5 and TRBJ1-5, with 8 bases that match TRBD1. Trimming cost V 8 bases and J 1 base; bases outside gene matches: 4. Per germline, CDR1 MNHEY and CDR2 SVGAGI. This CDR3 spans 14 amino acids. As DNA, the CDR3 is TGTGCCAGCGGACAGGGTGCAAGCAATCAGCCCCAGCATTTT. This codes for CASGQGASNQPQHF.

The chain is built from TRBV4-1 and TRBJ2-7, with D perhaps matching TRBD1 (6 bases). V was cut by 4 bases and J by 3 bases, with 10 bases left in between. The germline V gene encodes CDR1 MGHRA and CDR2 YSYEKL. This CDR3 has 13 amino acids. Here the CDR3 DNA reads TGCGCCAGCAGCCTGGGACATAGCTACGAGCAGTACTTC. Translation gives CASSLGHSYEQYF.

The chain has TRBV5-1 and TRBJ1-2; D is perhaps TRBD1 (5 bases). V was pared by 2 bases and J by 2 bases, with 13 bases between. Germline V CDR1 and CDR2: SGHRS, YFSETQ. The CDR3 runs to 15 residues. CDR3 bases: TGCGCCAGCAGCTTCTCCGGGACTTCCAACTATGGCTACACCTTC. It specifies CASSFSGTSNYGYTF.